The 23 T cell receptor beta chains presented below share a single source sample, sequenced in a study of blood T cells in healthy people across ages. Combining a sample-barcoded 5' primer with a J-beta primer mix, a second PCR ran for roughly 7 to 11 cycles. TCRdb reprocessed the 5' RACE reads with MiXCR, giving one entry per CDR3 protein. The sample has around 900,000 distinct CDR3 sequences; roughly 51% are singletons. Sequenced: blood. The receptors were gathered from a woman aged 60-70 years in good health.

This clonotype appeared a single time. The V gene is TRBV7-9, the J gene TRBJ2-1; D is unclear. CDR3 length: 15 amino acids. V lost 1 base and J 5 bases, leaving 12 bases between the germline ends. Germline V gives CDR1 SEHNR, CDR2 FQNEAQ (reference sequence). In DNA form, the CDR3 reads TGTGCCAGCAGCTTAGGCCCCCCTAGTAACAATGAGCAGTTCTTC. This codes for CASSLGPPSNNEQFF.

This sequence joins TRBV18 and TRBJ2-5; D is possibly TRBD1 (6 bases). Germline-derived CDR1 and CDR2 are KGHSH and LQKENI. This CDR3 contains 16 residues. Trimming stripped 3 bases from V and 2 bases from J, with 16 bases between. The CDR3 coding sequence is TGTGCCAGCTCACCGGGACAACCCCTAGGTCAAGAGACCCAGTACTTC. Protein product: CASSPGQPLGQETQYF.

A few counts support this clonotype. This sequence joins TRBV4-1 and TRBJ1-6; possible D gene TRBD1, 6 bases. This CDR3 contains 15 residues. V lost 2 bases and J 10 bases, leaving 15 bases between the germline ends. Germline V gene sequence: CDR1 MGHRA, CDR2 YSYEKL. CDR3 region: CASSQNRVLGSPLHF. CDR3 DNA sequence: TGCGCCAGCAGCCAAAACAGGGTATTAGGATCACCCCTCCACTTT.

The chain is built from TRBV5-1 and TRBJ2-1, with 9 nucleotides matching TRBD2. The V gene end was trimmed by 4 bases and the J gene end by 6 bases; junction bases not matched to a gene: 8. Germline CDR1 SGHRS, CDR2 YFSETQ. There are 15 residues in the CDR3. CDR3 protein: CASSTGLASRNEQFF. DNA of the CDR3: TGCGCCAGCAGCACAGGACTAGCGTCGCGCAATGAGCAGTTCTTC.

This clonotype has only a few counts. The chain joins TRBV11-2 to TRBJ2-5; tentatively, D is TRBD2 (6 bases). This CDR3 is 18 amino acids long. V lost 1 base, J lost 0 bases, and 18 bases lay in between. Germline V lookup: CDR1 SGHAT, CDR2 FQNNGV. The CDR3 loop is CASSLVSPSGPYQETQYF. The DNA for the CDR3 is TGTGCCAGCAGCTTAGTTAGCCCCAGCGGGCCGTACCAAGAGACCCAGTACTTC. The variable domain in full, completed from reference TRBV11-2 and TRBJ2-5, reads EAGVAQSPRYKIIEKRQSVAFWCNPISGHATLYWYQQILGQGPKLLIQFQNNGVVDDSQLPKDRFSAERLKGVDSTLKIQPAKLEDSAVYLCASSLVSPSGPYQETQYFGPGTRLLVL.

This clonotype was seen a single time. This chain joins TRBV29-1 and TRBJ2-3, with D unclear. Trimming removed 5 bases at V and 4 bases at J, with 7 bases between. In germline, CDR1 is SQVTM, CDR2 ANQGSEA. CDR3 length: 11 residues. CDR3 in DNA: TGCAGCGTTCGGGTAGCAGATACGCAGTATTTT. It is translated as CSVRVADTQYF.

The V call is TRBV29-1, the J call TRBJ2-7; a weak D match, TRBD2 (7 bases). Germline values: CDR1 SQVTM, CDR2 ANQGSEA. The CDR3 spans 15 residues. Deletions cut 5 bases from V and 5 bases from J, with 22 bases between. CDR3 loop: CSVRGGGRTDNEQYF. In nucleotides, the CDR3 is TGCAGCGTTAGGGGGGGAGGCCGGACTGATAACGAGCAGTACTTC.

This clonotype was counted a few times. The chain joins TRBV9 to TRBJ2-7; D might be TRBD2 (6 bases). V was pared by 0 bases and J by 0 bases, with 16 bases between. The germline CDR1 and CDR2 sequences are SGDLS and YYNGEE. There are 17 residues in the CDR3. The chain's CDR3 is CASSVAWGTGRSYEQYF. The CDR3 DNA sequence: TGTGCCAGCAGCGTAGCTTGGGGGACTGGCCGCTCCTACGAGCAGTACTTC. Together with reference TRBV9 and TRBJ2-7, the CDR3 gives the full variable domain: DSGVTQTPKHLITATGQRVTLRCSPRSGDLSVYWYQQSLDQGLQFLIQYYNGEERAKGNILERFSAQQFPDLHSELNLSSLELGDSALYFCASSVAWGTGRSYEQYFGPGTRLTVT.

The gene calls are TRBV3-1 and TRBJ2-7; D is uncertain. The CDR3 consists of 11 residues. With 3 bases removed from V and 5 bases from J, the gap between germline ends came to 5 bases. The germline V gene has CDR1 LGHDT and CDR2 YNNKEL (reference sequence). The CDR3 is CASSHLDEQYF. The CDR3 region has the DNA TGTGCCAGCAGCCACCTGGACGAGCAGTACTTC.

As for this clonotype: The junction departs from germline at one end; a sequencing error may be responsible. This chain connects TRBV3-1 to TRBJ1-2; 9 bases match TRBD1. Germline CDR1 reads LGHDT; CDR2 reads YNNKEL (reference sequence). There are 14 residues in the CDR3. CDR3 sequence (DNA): TGTGCCGGCAGACTGATCTCCGGGACAGGGGGCTACACCTTC. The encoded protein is CAGRLISGTGGYTF.

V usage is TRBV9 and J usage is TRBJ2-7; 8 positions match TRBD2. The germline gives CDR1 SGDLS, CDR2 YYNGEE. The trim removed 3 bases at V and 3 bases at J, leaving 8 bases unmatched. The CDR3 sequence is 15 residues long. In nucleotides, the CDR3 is TGTGCCAGCAGCGCACGAGCGGGAGATAGCTACGAGCAGTACTTC. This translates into CASSARAGDSYEQYF. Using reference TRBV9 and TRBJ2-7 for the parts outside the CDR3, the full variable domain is DSGVTQTPKHLITATGQRVTLRCSPRSGDLSVYWYQQSLDQGLQFLIQYYNGEERAKGNILERFSAQQFPDLHSELNLSSLELGDSALYFCASSARAGDSYEQYFGPGTRLTVT.

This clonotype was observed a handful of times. Here the CDR3 DNA reads TGCAGTGCTAGTATTCAGGGGACTAGCGGGAGAGCCCAGTACTTC. It encodes CSASIQGTSGRAQYF. V is TRBV20-1 and J is TRBJ2-5; TRBD2 agrees at 14 bases. Germline V gene data show CDR1 as DFQATT and CDR2 as SNEGSKA (reference sequence). V lost 3 bases to trimming and J lost 9 bases; unmatched junction nucleotides: 9. This CDR3 region has 15 residues.

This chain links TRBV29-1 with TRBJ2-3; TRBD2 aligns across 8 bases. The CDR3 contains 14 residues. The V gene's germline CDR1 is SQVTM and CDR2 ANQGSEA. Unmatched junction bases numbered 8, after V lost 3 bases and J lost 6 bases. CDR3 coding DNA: TGCAGCGTTGAGGGGACTAGTGTCTGGGATACGCAGTATTTT. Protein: CSVEGTSVWDTQYF.

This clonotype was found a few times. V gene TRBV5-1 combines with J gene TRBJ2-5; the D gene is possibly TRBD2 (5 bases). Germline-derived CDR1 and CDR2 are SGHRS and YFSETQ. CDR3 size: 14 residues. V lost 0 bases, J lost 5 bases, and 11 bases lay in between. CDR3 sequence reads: CASSLAEGWETQYF. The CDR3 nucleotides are TGCGCCAGCAGCTTGGCTGAGGGTTGGGAGACCCAGTACTTC.

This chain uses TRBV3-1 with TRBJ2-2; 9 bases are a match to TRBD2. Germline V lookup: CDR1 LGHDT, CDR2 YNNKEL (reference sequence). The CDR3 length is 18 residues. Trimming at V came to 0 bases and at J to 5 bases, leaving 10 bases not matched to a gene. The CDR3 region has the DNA TGTGCCAGCAGCCAAGATTTCGCTAGCGGGACGGAGACCGGGGAGCTGTTTTTT. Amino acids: CASSQDFASGTETGELFF.

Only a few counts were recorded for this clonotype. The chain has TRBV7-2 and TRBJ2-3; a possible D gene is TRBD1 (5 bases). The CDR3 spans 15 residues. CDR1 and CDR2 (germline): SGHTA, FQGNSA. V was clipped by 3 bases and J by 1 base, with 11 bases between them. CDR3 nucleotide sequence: TGTGCCAGCAGCTTCCTAGGCAGGGGCACAGATACGCAGTATTTT. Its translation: CASSFLGRGTDTQYF.

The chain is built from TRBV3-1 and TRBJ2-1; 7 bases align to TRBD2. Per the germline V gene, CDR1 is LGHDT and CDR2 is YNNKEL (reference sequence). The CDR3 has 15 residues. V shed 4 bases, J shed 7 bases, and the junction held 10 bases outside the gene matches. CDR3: CASSLAGERLNEQFF. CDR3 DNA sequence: TGTGCCAGCAGCCTTGCGGGAGAAAGACTAAATGAGCAGTTCTTC.

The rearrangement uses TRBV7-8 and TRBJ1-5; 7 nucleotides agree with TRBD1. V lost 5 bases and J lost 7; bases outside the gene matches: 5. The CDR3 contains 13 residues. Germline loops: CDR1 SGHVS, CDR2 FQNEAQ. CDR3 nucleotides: TGTGCCAGCAGCCGCAGGGGGGAACAGCCCCAGCATTTT. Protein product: CASSRRGEQPQHF. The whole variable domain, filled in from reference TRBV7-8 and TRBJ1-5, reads GAGVSQSPRYKVAKRGQDVALRCDPISGHVSLFWYQQALGQGPEFLTYFQNEAQLDKSGLPSDRFFAERPEGSVSTLKIQRTQQEDSAVYLCASSRRGEQPQHFGDGTRLSIL.

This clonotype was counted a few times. The CDR3: CASSLLGIRSDEQYF. CDR3 DNA sequence: TGTGCCAGCAGCTTACTGGGGATAAGGAGCGACGAGCAGTACTTC. The V gene is TRBV11-2, the J gene TRBJ2-4; D gene unclear. The J call may be faulty, since TRBJ2-7 better matches the DNA end. The CDR3 contains 15 residues. Germline V gives CDR1 SGHAT, CDR2 FQNNGV.

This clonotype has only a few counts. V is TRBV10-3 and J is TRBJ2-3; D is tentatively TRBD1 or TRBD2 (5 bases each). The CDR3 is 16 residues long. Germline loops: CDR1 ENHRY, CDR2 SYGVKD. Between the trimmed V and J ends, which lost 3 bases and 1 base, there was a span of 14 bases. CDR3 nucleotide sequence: TGTGCCATCAGTGATACCGGGACGGCTCGCACAGATACGCAGTATTTT. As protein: CAISDTGTARTDTQYF.

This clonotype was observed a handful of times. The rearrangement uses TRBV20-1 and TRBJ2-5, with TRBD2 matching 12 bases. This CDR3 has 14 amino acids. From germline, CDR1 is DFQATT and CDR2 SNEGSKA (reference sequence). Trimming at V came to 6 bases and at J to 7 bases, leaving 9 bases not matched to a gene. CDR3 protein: CSADGLAGTWTQYF. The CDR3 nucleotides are TGCAGTGCGGATGGACTAGCGGGGACGTGGACCCAGTACTTC.

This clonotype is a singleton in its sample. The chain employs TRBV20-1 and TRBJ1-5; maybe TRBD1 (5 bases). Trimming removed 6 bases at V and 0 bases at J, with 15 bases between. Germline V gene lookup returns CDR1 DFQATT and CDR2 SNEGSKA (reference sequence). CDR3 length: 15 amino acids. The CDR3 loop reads CSARVGLLSNQPQHF. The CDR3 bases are TGCAGTGCGCGCGTGGGACTTCTTAGCAATCAGCCCCAGCATTTT.

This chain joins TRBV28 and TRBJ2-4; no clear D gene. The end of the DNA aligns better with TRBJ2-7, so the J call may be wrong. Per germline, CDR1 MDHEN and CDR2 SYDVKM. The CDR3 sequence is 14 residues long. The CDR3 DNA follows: TGTGCCAGCAGTTTAACCAGGAATACCTACGAGCAGTACTTC. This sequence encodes CASSLTRNTYEQYF.